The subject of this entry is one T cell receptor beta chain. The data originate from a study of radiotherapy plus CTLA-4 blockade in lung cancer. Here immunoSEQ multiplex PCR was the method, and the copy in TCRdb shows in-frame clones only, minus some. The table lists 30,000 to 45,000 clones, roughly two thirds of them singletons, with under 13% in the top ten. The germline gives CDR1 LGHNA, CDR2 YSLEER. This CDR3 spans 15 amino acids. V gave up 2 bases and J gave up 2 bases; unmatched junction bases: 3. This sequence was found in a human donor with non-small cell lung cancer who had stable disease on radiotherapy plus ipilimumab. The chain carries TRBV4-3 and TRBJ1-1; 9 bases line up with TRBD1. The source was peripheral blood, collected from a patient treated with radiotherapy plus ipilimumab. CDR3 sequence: CASSQRTGANTEAFF. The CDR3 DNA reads TGCGCCAGCAGCCAACGGACAGGGGCAAACACTGAAGCTTTCTTT.